A single T cell receptor (beta chain) is shown here with its context. Its antigen is currently unknown. Specified time point: newly diagnosed GD, antithyroid drugs for less than 3 months. PBMC-derived RNA was used for the TCR library. The data were obtained in a study of regulatory T cells in long-lasting Graves disease. General study findings and limits: Persistent cases of Graves' showed reduced TCR diversity relative to newly diagnosed patients.

Construction of TCR beta libraries relied on iRepertoire HTBI primers and on Arm-PCR targeting CDR3 regions. Each CDR3 protein is one row after TCRdb ran MiXCR on the multiplex PCR reads. There are a few hundred thousand distinct CDR3 sequences in the sample; about 18% occur only once, and approximately 14% lies in the top ten. The V end was cut by 7 bases, the J end by 6 bases, with 13 bases between. Germline V gene sequence: CDR1 SGHAT, CDR2 FQNNGV. This CDR3 region has 13 residues. This same sample was also part of a study on T cells in Graves' hyperthyroidism and ophthalmopathy. That work contributes: Pregnant or lactating patients were excluded, as were those with uncontrolled infection or other autoimmune disease.

The source of this sequence is a woman under 40 with Graves disease. Source: peripheral blood mononuclear cells (PBMCs), taken at new diagnosis, from a patient treated with antithyroid drugs. J is TRBJ1-5 and V is TRBV11-2; no firm D call. The CDR3 spells CASNIEPGQPQHF. The CDR3 coding sequence is TGTGCCAGCAACATAGAGCCTGGTCAGCCCCAGCATTTT.